This T cell receptor beta chain comes out of a study of blood T cell repertoires in COVID-19. Sequencing used immunoSEQ multiplex PCR; TCRdb keeps in-frame clones, though not all of them. The table lists some 220,000 clones, approximately 86% of them singletons. With V trimmed by 3 bases and J by 0 bases, 2 bases remained unmatched. Germline CDR1 is SEHNR and CDR2 is FQNEAQ (reference sequence). The CDR3 extends over 16 amino acids. Sequenced material: peripheral blood. This chain uses TRBV7-9 with TRBJ2-2, with 9 bases matching TRBD1. This clonotype was sampled from a woman in her 30s with COVID-19, enrolled during active disease. CDR3 nucleotide sequence: TGTGCCAGCAGCTTCGGGACAGGGACGAACACCGGGGAGCTGTTTTTT. This encodes CASSFGTGTNTGELFF.